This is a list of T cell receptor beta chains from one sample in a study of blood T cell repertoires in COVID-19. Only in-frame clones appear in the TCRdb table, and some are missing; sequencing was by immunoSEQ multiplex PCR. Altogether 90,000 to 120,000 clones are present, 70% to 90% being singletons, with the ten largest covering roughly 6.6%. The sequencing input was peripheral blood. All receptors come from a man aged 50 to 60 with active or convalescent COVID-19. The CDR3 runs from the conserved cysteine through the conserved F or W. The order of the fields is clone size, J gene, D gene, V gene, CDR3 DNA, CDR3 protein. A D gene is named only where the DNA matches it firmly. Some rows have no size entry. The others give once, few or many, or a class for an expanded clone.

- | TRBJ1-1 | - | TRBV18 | TGTGCCAGCTCACCAGATCCGGCGGGCACTGAAGCTTTCTTT | CASSPDPAGTEAFF
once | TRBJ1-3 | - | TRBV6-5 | TGTGCCAGCGGGGGGGCCGGTGGAAACACCATATATTTT | CASGGAGGNTIYF
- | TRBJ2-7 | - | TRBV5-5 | TGTGCCAGCAGCTTGGCCGCAGGGGAAAGCTCCTACGAGCAGTACTTC | CASSLAAGESSYEQYF
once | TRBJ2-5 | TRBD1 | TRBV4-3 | TGCGCCAGCAGCCCGCGGGGACAGGGGGAGACCCAGTACTTC | CASSPRGQGETQYF
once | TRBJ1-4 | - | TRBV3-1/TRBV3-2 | TGTGCCAGCAGCCCGGGACTTATTAATGAAAAACTGTTTTTT | CASSPGLINEKLFF
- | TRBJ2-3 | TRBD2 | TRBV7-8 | TGTGCCAGCAGCCTAGCGGGAGGGCGCACAGATACGCAGTATTTT | CASSLAGGRTDTQYF
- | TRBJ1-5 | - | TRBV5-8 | TGTGCCAGCAGCTTGTTCCGAGGGCGGAACCAGCCCCAGCATTTT | CASSLFRGRNQPQHF
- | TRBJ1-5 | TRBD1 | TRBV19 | TGTGCCAGTAGTAACAGCATCGGGGCAGGGGGAGACCAGCCCCAGCATTTT | CASSNSIGAGGDQPQHF
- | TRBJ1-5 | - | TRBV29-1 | TGCAGCGTGAACACAGCGGCGGGTCAGCCCCAGCATTTT | CSVNTAAGQPQHF
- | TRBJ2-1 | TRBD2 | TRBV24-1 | TGTGCCACCAGTGATTTAGGGACTAATATCGGGCAGTTCTTC | CATSDLGTNIGQFF
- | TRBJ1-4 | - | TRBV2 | TGTGCCAGCAGACCCCGGACATCAACTAATGAAAAACTGTTTTTT | CASRPRTSTNEKLFF
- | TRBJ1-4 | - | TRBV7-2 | TGTGCCAGCAGCTTAGAGGGGAATAATGAAAAACTGTTTTTT | CASSLEGNNEKLFF
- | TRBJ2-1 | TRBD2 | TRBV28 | TGTGCCAGCTCTAGCGGGGACTGGATTGAGCAGTTCTTC | CASSSGDWIEQFF
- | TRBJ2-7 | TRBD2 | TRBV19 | TGTGCCAGTAGCCCCGGGACTAGCGGGAGGGCTTCCTACGAGCAGTACTTC | CASSPGTSGRASYEQYF
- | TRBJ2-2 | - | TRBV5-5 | TGTGCCAGCAGCTTGGATAGAGCGCTGACCGGGGAGCTGTTTTTT | CASSLDRALTGELFF
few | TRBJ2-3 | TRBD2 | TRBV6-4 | TGTGCCAGCAGTGAGGTGAGCGGGAGCAGCACAGATACGCAGTATTTT | CASSEVSGSSTDTQYF
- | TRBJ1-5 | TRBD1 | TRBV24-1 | TGTGCCACCAGTGGTCCGGGACAGGATTTCAATCAGCCCCAGCATTTT | CATSGPGQDFNQPQHF
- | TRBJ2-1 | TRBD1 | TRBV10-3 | TGTGCCACCGAGGACCATTCGACAGGGGACGGTTACTTCTTC | CATEDHSTGDGYFF
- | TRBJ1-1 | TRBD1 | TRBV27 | TGTGCCAGCAGCTCAGGGGGTTGGGGCACTGAAGCTTTCTTT | CASSSGGWGTEAFF
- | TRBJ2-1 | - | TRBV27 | TGTGCCAGCAGTTTGTTTCAGGGGTTTGGTGATGAGCAGTTCTTC | CASSLFQGFGDEQFF
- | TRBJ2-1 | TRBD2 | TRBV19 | TGTGCCAGTAGTCCCAGCGGGAGGGCCATGGGTGAGCAGTTCTTC | CASSPSGRAMGEQFF
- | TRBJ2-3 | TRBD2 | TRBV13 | TGTGCCAGCAGCTTAGGGACTAGCGGGAGTACCGAGAGCACAGATACGCAGTATTTT | CASSLGTSGSTESTDTQYF
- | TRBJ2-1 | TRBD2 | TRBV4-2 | TGTGCCAGCAGCCAAGACTCCCCTGGAAGCGGGAGAAGGAATGAGCAGTTCTTC | CASSQDSPGSGRRNEQFF
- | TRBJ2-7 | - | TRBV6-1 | TGTGCCAGCAGTGAAACCCGACTAGTCTACGAGCAGTACTTC | CASSETRLVYEQYF